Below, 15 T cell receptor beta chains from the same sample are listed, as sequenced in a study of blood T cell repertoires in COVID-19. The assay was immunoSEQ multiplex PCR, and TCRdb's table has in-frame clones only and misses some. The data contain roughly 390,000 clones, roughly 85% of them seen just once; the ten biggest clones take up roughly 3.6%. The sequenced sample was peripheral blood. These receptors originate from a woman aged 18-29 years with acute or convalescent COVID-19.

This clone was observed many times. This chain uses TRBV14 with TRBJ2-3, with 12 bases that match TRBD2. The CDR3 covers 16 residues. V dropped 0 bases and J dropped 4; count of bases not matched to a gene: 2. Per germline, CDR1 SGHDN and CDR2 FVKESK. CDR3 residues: CASSQESSGGADTQYF. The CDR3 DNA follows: TGTGCCAGCAGCCAAGAGTCTAGCGGGGGGGCAGATACGCAGTATTTT.

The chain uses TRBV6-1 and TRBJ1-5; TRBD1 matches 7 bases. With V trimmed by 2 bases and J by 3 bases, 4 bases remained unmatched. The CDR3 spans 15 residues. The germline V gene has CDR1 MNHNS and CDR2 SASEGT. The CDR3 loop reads CASSETGQNNQPQHF. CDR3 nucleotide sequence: TGTGCCAGCAGTGAAACGGGACAGAACAATCAGCCCCAGCATTTT.

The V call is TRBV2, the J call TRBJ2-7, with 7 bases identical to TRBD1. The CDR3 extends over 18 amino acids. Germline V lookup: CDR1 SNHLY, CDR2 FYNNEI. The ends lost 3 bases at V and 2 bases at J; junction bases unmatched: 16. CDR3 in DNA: TGTGCCAGCAGTGACGAGGCTTCTCCCGGGACAGCAACCTACGAGCAGTACTTC. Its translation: CASSDEASPGTATYEQYF.

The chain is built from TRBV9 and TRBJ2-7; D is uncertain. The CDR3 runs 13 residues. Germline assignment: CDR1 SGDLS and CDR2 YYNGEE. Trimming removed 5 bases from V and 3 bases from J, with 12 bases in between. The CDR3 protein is CASRPRHHYEQYF. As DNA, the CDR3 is TGTGCCAGCAGGCCGAGACACCACTACGAGCAGTACTTC.

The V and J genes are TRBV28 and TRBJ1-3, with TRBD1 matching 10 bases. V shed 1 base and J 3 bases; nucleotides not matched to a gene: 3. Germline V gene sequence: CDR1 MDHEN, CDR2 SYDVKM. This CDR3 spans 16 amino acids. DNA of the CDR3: TGTGCCAGCAGTTTATCCGACAGGGGGCATGGAAACACCATATATTTT. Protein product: CASSLSDRGHGNTIYF. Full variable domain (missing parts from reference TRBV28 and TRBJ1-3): DVKVTQSSRYLVKRTGEKVFLECVQDMDHENMFWYRQDPGLGLRLIYFSYDVKMKEKGDIPEGYSVSREKKERFSLILESASTNQTSMYLCASSLSDRGHGNTIYFGEGSWLTVV.

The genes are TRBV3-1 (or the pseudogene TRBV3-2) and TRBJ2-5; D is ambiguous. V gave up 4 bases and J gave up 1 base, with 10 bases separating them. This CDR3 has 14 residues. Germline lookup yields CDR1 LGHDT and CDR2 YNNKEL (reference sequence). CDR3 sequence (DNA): TGTGCCAGCAGCCTCTCGGGTTCCCAAGAGACCCAGTACTTC. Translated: CASSLSGSQETQYF.

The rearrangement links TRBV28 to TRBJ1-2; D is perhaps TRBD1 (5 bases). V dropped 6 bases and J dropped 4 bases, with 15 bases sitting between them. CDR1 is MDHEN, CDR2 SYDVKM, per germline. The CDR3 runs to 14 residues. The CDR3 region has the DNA TGTGCCAGCAGCCCGATCAGGGAAACCTATGGCTACACCTTC. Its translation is CASSPIRETYGYTF.

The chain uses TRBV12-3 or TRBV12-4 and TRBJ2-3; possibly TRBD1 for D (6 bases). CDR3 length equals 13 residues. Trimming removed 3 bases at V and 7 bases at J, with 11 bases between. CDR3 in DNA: TGTGCCAGCAGTTTCCCAGGGGCAAATACGCAGTATTTT. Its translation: CASSFPGANTQYF.

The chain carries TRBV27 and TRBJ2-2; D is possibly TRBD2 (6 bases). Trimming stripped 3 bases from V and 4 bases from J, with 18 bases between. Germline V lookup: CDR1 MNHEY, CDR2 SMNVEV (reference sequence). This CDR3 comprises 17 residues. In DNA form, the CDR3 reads TGTGCCAGCAGTTTTGGATGGGAGGTCCATACCACCGGGGAGCTGTTTTTT. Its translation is CASSFGWEVHTTGELFF.

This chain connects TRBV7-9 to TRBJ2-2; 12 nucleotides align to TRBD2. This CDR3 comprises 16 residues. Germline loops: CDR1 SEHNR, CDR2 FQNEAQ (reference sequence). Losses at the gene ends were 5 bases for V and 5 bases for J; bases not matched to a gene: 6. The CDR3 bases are TGTGCCAGCAGCCCTGGACTAGCGGGAAGAACCGGGGAGCTGTTTTTT. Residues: CASSPGLAGRTGELFF.

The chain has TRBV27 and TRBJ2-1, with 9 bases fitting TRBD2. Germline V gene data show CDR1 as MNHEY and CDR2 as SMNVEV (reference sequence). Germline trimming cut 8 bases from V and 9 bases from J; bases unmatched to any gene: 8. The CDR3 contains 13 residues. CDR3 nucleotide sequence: TGTGCCAGCGGTGCGGGGGGGGAAGGTGAGCAGTTCTTC. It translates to CASGAGGEGEQFF.

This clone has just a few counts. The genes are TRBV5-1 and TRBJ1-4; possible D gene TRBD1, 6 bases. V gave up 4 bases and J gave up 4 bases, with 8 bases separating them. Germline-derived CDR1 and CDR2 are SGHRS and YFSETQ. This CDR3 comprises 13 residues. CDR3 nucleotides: TGCGCCAGCAGCCAGGACAGTAATGAAAAACTGTTTTTT. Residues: CASSQDSNEKLFF.

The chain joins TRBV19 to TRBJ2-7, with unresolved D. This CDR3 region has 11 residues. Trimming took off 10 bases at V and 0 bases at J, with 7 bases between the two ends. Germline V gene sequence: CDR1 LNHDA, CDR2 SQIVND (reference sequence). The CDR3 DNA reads TGTGCCACCCGTAACTCCTACGAGCAGTACTTC. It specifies CATRNSYEQYF.

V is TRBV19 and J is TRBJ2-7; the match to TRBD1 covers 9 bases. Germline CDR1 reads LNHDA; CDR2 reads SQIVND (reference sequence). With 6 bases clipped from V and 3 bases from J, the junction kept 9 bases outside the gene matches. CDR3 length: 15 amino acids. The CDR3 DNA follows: TGTGCCAGTAGCCTAGAGGGGACAGGGTACTACGAGCAGTACTTC. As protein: CASSLEGTGYYEQYF.

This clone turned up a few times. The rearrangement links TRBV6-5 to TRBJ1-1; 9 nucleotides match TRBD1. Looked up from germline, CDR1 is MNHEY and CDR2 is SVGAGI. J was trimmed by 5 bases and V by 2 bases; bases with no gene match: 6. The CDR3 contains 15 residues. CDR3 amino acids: CASSYRDRVYTEAFF. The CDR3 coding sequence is TGTGCCAGCAGTTACCGGGACAGGGTGTATACTGAAGCTTTCTTT.